This T cell receptor (beta chain) derives from a study of T cell responses to AZD1222 COVID-19 vaccine. Turning to the study itself: Second-dose intervals of approximately 4 or approximately 12 weeks were pooled. Notes on the study in general: AZD1222 recipients seropositive at baseline numbered only five to seven. Sampling that yielded the repertoires occurred only after the peak T cell response. A rise in Spike-specific TCR breadth and depth followed two AZD1222 doses.

Germline V gives CDR1 SGHAT, CDR2 FQDESV (reference sequence). The CDR3 runs to 15 residues. V shed 5 bases and J shed 9 bases, with 20 bases lying between them. The data were produced by immunoSEQ multiplex PCR, yet TCRdb's version contains in-frame clones alone and is incomplete. The sample shows 90,000 to 150,000 clones, about nine tenths of them seen only once. As regards this clone: Its cognate antigen is unknown.

This clonotype originated in an adult in good health. Sequenced material: peripheral blood, taken on day 0 of AZD1222 vaccination. V gene TRBV11-1 combines with J gene TRBJ2-4; the D gene is possibly TRBD1 (6 bases). The CDR3, as DNA: TGTGCCAGCAGCCTCAGGGGATGGGGCGGGCGCATTCAGTACTTC. This gives the protein CASSLRGWGGRIQYF.